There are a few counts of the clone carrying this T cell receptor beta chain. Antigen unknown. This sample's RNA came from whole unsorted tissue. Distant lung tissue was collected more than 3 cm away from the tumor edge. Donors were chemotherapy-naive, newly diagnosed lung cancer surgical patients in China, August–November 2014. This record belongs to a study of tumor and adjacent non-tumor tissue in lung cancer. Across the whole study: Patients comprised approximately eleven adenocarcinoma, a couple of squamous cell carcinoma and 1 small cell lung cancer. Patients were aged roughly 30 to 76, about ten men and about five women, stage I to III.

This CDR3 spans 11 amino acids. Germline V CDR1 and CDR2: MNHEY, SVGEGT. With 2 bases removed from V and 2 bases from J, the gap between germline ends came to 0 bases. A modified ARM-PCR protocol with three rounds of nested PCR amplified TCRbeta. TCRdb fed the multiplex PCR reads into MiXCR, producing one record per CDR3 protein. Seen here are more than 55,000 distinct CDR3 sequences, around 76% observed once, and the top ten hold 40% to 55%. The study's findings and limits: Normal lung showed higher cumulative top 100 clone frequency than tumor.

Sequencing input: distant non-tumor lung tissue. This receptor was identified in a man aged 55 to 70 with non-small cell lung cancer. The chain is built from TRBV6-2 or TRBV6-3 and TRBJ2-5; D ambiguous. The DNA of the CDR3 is TGTGCCAGCAGTTACCAAGAGACCCAGTACTTC. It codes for CASSYQETQYF.